These 15 T cell receptor beta chains were all obtained from the same sample, sequenced in a study of graft-versus-host responses after intestinal transplantation. Method: immunoSEQ multiplex PCR; TCRdb's copy keeps in-frame clones and lacks some. The sample lists about 110,000 clones; 87% were seen once. Their antigens are not known. The specimen comprised unstimulated CD4+ T cells sorted from spleen or lymph node cells, sampled before transplant. Source of these receptors: a human donor who was the organ donor for an intestinal transplant.

The CDR3 sequence is CASSPSYYNEQFF. DNA for the CDR3: TGTGCCAGCAGCCCGAGTTACTACAATGAGCAGTTCTTC. The rearrangement links TRBV6-5 to TRBJ2-1, with D unresolved. Germline V lookup: CDR1 MNHEY, CDR2 SVGAGI. V lost 6 bases, J lost 3 bases, and 9 bases lay in between. CDR3 length: 13 residues.

The V gene is TRBV10-2, the J gene TRBJ2-1; no clear D. From germline, CDR1 is WSHSY and CDR2 SAAADI. The length of the CDR3 is 11 residues. V was shortened by 8 bases and J by 9 bases, with 11 bases between the two germline ends. The CDR3 protein is CASGVGFEQFF. For the CDR3, the DNA is TGCGCCAGCGGAGTTGGGTTTGAGCAGTTCTTC.

The chain employs TRBV9 and TRBJ2-1; D call uncertain. Germline assignment: CDR1 SGDLS and CDR2 YYNGEE. There are 15 residues in the CDR3. The V end was cut by 4 bases, the J end by 4 bases, with 15 bases between. The CDR3 region has the DNA TGTGCCAGCAGCTATGGCGGCAGCACATACAATGAGCAGTTCTTC. It codes for CASSYGGSTYNEQFF.

This rearrangement joins TRBV7-2 to TRBJ1-3, with 7 bases aligning to TRBD1. The CDR3 spans 15 residues. Trimming at V came to 5 bases and at J to 0 bases, leaving 4 bases not matched to a gene. Germline CDR1 is SGHTA and CDR2 is FQGNSA. The CDR3 DNA follows: TGTGCCAGCAGCCTCGGACAGGCCTCTGGAAACACCATATATTTT. The encoded protein is CASSLGQASGNTIYF.

V gene TRBV5-6 combines with J gene TRBJ2-7, with D perhaps being TRBD1 or TRBD2 (5 bases each). This CDR3 is built from 13 residues. CDR1 and CDR2 (germline): SGHDT, YYEEEE. Trimming removed 4 bases at V and 3 bases at J, with 11 bases between. CDR3 DNA sequence: TGTGCCAGCAGCCAGGGACGTTACTACGAGCAGTACTTC. This translates into CASSQGRYYEQYF.

This sequence joins TRBV11-2 and TRBJ2-3; perhaps TRBD2 as D (6 bases). CDR1 is SGHAT, CDR2 FQNNGV, per germline. The CDR3 sequence is 15 residues long. V was cut by 4 bases and J by 0 bases, with 11 bases left in between. In DNA form, the CDR3 reads TGTGCCAGCAGCTCCTGGACTACAAGCACAGATACGCAGTATTTT. This sequence encodes CASSSWTTSTDTQYF.

The chain employs TRBV4-1 and TRBJ2-2; 11 bases are a match to TRBD2. V lost 2 bases to trimming and J lost 7 bases; unmatched junction nucleotides: 18. CDR1 is MGHRA and CDR2 is YSYEKL in the germline V gene. CDR3 length: 20 amino acids. CDR3: CASSQRAVAGGLGGGGELFF. In nucleotides, the CDR3 is TGCGCCAGCAGCCAACGCGCGGTAGCGGGAGGGCTAGGGGGTGGCGGGGAGCTGTTTTTT.

This chain links TRBV5-8 with TRBJ2-5, with D unclear. CDR3 size: 13 residues. CDR1 is SGHTS, CDR2 YDEGEE, per germline. V was clipped by 0 bases and J by 4 bases, with 7 bases between them. CDR3 loop: CASSLGSRETQYF. In nucleotides, the CDR3 is TGTGCCAGCAGCTTGGGAAGCAGAGAGACCCAGTACTTC.

This chain uses TRBV9 with TRBJ1-1; the D gene is possibly TRBD1 (5 bases). V lost 0 bases and J lost 11, with 14 bases in between. The CDR3 consists of 13 residues. Looked up from germline, CDR1 is SGDLS and CDR2 is YYNGEE. The CDR3 region is CASSVDFQGRAFF. The CDR3 DNA follows: TGTGCCAGCAGCGTAGATTTCCAGGGTCGGGCTTTCTTT.

The chain combines TRBV2 with TRBJ1-1; tentatively, D is TRBD1 (5 bases). This CDR3 has 15 residues. V was clipped by 6 bases and J by 2 bases, with 16 bases between them. CDR1 SNHLY and CDR2 FYNNEI come from the germline V gene. The CDR3 region has the DNA TGTGCCAGCAGAGTCCGGGACGTCGGAAACACTGAAGCTTTCTTT. It translates to CASRVRDVGNTEAFF.

This clone showed up just once. The rearrangement joins TRBV11-3 to TRBJ1-2; a possible D gene is TRBD1 (5 bases). The CDR3 sequence is 13 residues long. Trimming removed 5 bases from V and 3 bases from J, with 10 bases in between. Germline V CDR1 and CDR2: SGHNT, YENEEA. The CDR3 DNA is TGTGCCAGCAGCCCCGGGACGGACTATGGCTACACCTTC. Its translation: CASSPGTDYGYTF. Supplemented by reference TRBV11-3 and TRBJ1-2, the full variable domain reads EAGVVQSPRYKIIEKKQPVAFWCNPISGHNTLYWYLQNLGQGPELLIRYENEEAVDDSQLPKDRFSAERLKGVDSTLKIQPAELGDSAVYLCASSPGTDYGYTFGSGTRLTVV.

The chain recombines TRBV28 with TRBJ2-5; tentatively, D is TRBD2 (6 bases). CDR3 length: 12 amino acids. The V gene's germline CDR1 is MDHEN and CDR2 SYDVKM. The V gene lost 6 bases and the J gene lost 6 bases, with 11 bases spanning the gap. CDR3 loop: CASSSGGKTQYF. In nucleotides, the CDR3 is TGTGCCAGCAGCTCCGGGGGAAAGACCCAGTACTTC.

The chain recombines TRBV5-1 with TRBJ2-7; D might be TRBD1 (5 bases). CDR3 size: 16 residues. CDR1 is SGHRS, CDR2 YFSETQ, per germline. V was cut by 2 bases and J by 0 bases, with 15 bases left in between. The CDR3 reads CASSLETGSPSYEQYF. DNA for the CDR3: TGCGCCAGCAGCTTAGAAACAGGAAGCCCCTCCTACGAGCAGTACTTC.

The chain combines TRBV4-1 with TRBJ1-5; no firm D call. This CDR3 is 13 amino acids long. Trimming pared 5 bases from V and 6 bases from J, leaving 11 bases between. Germline CDR1 is MGHRA and CDR2 is YSYEKL. CDR3 sequence reads: CASSKSGFQPQHF. CDR3 in DNA: TGCGCCAGCAGCAAAAGTGGATTTCAGCCCCAGCATTTT.

The chain uses TRBV30 and TRBJ1-1, with D perhaps matching TRBD1 (5 bases). Germline V gene sequence: CDR1 GTSNPN, CDR2 SVGIG (reference sequence). V lost 0 bases and J lost 1, with 12 bases in between. The CDR3 is made up of 15 amino acids. CDR3 coding DNA: TGTGCCTGGAGTGTACGGGGGGTCTGGAACACTGAAGCTTTCTTT. Its translation is CAWSVRGVWNTEAFF.